This paragraph reports one T cell receptor beta chain. What it binds is not known. The data belong to a study of shared clonotypes between healthy human individuals. The CDR3 sequence is 14 residues long. Germline V gives CDR1 SGHRS, CDR2 YFSETQ. J was trimmed by 3 bases and V by 0 bases; bases with no gene match: 1. The study's findings and limits: Since donors were few, the genetic and exposure-history diversity represented was limited. Richness estimates generally favored naive over memory subsets.

Some clones are missing from TCRdb's copy, which holds only in-frame ones; the method was immunoSEQ multiplex PCR. The sample includes approximately 1,000,000 clones, 70% to 80% of them seen just once. The origin of this receptor is a man younger than 30 in good health. Some clones in this sample may be carry-over from other donors' samples. The material sequenced was memory CD4+ T cells from PBMCs. Subset specified: CD45RA-negative fraction. This rearrangement joins TRBV5-1 to TRBJ2-7, with 9 positions matching TRBD1. CDR3 region: CASSLEDRGYEQYF. As DNA, the CDR3 is TGCGCCAGCAGCTTGGAGGACAGGGGCTACGAGCAGTACTTC.